Sequencing of this T cell receptor beta chain was carried out in a study of a mutant IDH1 vaccine in newly diagnosed glioma. Study information: The study started vaccination 4-6 weeks after radiotherapy alone, or with temozolomide cycles. Treated patients comprised about 60% males and about 40% females, mean age roughly 44 years. The timing of visit V12 was week 35, and that of visit V13 was week 47. Overall study results and limits: Variations in leading peripheral T cell clonotypes appeared to have no connection with pseudoprogression.

Germline CDR1 is LNHDA and CDR2 is SQIVND (reference sequence). The CDR3 spans 13 residues. J lost 14 bases, V lost 5 bases, and 9 bases had no gene match. Time point reported: week 47, end of study. Vaccinated patients received 300 ug of mutant IDH1 20-mer peptide per dose, with topical imiquimod. The table came from immunoSEQ multiplex PCR; TCRdb's copy has only in-frame clones and leaves some out. This repertoire shows tens of thousands of clones, 60% to 85% found once; its top ten account for 7.5% to 10%. Worth noting for this clone: The antigen remains unidentified.

The material was PBMCs, obtained from a glioma patient whose treatment included an IDH1 peptide vaccine. The receptor comes from a man aged 40-49 years with glioma. The V and J genes are TRBV19 and TRBJ2-1; 10 bases match TRBD2. The CDR3 sequence is CASSPSSGSHKFF. CDR3 in DNA: TGTGCCAGTAGTCCCTCTAGCGGGAGCCATAAGTTCTTC.